Included here is one T cell receptor beta chain sequence, with context. The antigen is not known. This sample is part of a study of OX40 agonist ivuxolimab in advanced cancers. Study-wide results and limits: It was not determined which antigens were specifically recognized by the peripheral T cells that had undergone clonal expansion.

The repertoire was sequenced with immunoSEQ multiplex PCR; TCRdb's copy has only in-frame clones and lacks some. The sample gives 65,000 to 85,000 clones, approximately 80% of which show up once; around 1.8% is in the top ten. CDR3 length equals 16 residues. Between the trimmed V and J ends, which lost 3 bases and 6 bases, there was a span of 22 bases. Per germline, CDR1 GTSNPN and CDR2 SVGIG (reference sequence). This chain links TRBV30 with TRBJ2-3, with D perhaps being TRBD1 or TRBD2 (5 bases each). The specimen was CD4+ or CD8+ T cells sorted from blood, collected in a trial of the OX40 agonist ivuxolimab. This TCR was sampled from an adult with an advanced solid tumor such as melanoma, head and neck, liver or kidney cancer. The CDR3 DNA sequence: TGTGCCTGGAGCCCAGGGAGAGGGTGGATGGAGGATACGCAGTATTTT. This sequence encodes CAWSPGRGWMEDTQYF.